This is a list of T cell receptor beta chains from one sample in a study of cytomegalovirus exposure and HLA in healthy donors. Sequencing used immunoSEQ multiplex PCR; TCRdb keeps in-frame clones, though not all of them. This sample has 160,000 or so clones, with 80% found just once. The sample taken for sequencing was PBMCs. The origin of the receptors is a man aged 30 to 45 in good health and CMV-seronegative. Both conserved end residues are part of each CDR3. The D gene is left open where the match is weak. Size is omitted from some rows. Given values are once, few, many or a class for expanded clones.

abundance: .; j_gene: TRBJ2-1; v_gene: TRBV27; d_gene: .; CDR3aa: CASSPGSSSYNEQFF; CDR3nt: TGTGCCAGCAGTCCCGGTTCGAGCTCCTACAATGAGCAGTTCTTC
abundance: .; j_gene: TRBJ1-5; v_gene: TRBV19; d_gene: .; CDR3aa: CASSIHQGNSQPQHF; CDR3nt: TGTGCCAGTAGTATTCATCAGGGGAATTCGCAGCCCCAGCATTTT
abundance: .; j_gene: TRBJ1-3; v_gene: TRBV28; d_gene: TRBD1; CDR3aa: CASSPPAQGVGNTIYF; CDR3nt: TGTGCCAGCAGCCCCCCCGCACAGGGGGTCGGAAACACCATATATTTT
abundance: .; j_gene: TRBJ1-5; v_gene: TRBV6-5; d_gene: .; CDR3aa: CASSPTGYQPQHF; CDR3nt: TGTGCCAGCAGTCCTACAGGGTATCAGCCCCAGCATTTT
abundance: .; j_gene: TRBJ1-5; v_gene: TRBV7-9; d_gene: TRBD1; CDR3aa: CASRAGQGSGNQPQHF; CDR3nt: TGTGCCAGCAGAGCCGGACAGGGCAGTGGCAATCAGCCCCAGCATTTT
abundance: .; j_gene: TRBJ2-7; v_gene: TRBV5-1; d_gene: TRBD2; CDR3aa: CASSSSGGYEQYF; CDR3nt: TGCGCCAGCAGCTCAAGCGGGGGTTACGAGCAGTACTTC
abundance: few; j_gene: TRBJ2-1; v_gene: TRBV28; d_gene: .; CDR3aa: CASRKGGKNEQFF; CDR3nt: TGTGCCAGCAGGAAAGGGGGAAAAAATGAGCAGTTCTTC
abundance: .; j_gene: TRBJ2-7; v_gene: TRBV7-2; d_gene: TRBD2; CDR3aa: CASRTEPGLAGVFEYF; CDR3nt: TGTGCCAGCAGAACAGAACCGGGACTAGCGGGAGTTTTTGAGTACTTC
abundance: .; j_gene: TRBJ1-4; v_gene: TRBV7-6; d_gene: .; CDR3aa: CASSVRGNEKLFF; CDR3nt: TGTGCCAGCAGCGTTAGGGGTAATGAAAAACTGTTTTTT
abundance: once; j_gene: TRBJ1-4; v_gene: TRBV7-9; d_gene: TRBD1; CDR3aa: CASRQGRGEKLFF; CDR3nt: TGTGCCAGTCGACAGGGTAGAGGTGAAAAACTGTTTTTT
abundance: .; j_gene: TRBJ2-3; v_gene: TRBV9; d_gene: TRBD1; CDR3aa: CASSADRARGTDTQYF; CDR3nt: TGTGCCAGCAGCGCCGACCGGGCCAGGGGGACAGATACGCAGTATTTT
abundance: .; j_gene: TRBJ2-3; v_gene: TRBV27; d_gene: TRBD1; CDR3aa: CASTGDRAVADTQYF; CDR3nt: TGTGCCAGCACCGGGGACAGGGCGGTAGCAGATACGCAGTATTTT
abundance: once; j_gene: TRBJ2-5; v_gene: TRBV6-5; d_gene: .; CDR3aa: CASRTRGETQYF; CDR3nt: TGTGCCAGCAGAACTAGAGGCGAGACCCAGTACTTC
abundance: .; j_gene: TRBJ1-1; v_gene: TRBV4-2; d_gene: TRBD1; CDR3aa: CASSSGQGATEAFF; CDR3nt: TGTGCCAGCAGCTCGGGACAGGGGGCGACTGAAGCTTTCTTT
abundance: .; j_gene: TRBJ2-5; v_gene: TRBV15; d_gene: TRBD2; CDR3aa: CATSRDSGGLETQYF; CDR3nt: TGTGCCACCAGCAGAGATAGCGGGGGGCTGGAGACCCAGTACTTC
abundance: .; j_gene: TRBJ1-1; v_gene: TRBV18; d_gene: .; CDR3aa: CASSPTGPEAFF; CDR3nt: TGTGCCAGCTCGCCAACAGGGCCTGAAGCTTTCTTT
abundance: .; j_gene: TRBJ2-5; v_gene: TRBV5-1; d_gene: .; CDR3aa: CASSLQAGETQYF; CDR3nt: TGCGCCAGCAGCTTGCAAGCGGGAGAGACCCAGTACTTC
abundance: few; j_gene: TRBJ2-7; v_gene: TRBV9; d_gene: .; CDR3aa: CASSVEGLAIGQYF; CDR3nt: TGTGCCAGCAGCGTAGAAGGGCTAGCGATCGGGCAGTACTTC
abundance: .; j_gene: TRBJ1-2; v_gene: TRBV5-4; d_gene: .; CDR3aa: CASSLTGEGGYTF; CDR3nt: TGTGCCAGCAGCTTGACGGGGGAAGGTGGCTACACCTTC
abundance: .; j_gene: TRBJ1-3; v_gene: TRBV6-5; d_gene: TRBD1; CDR3aa: CASRPGTGSGNTIYF; CDR3nt: TGTGCCAGCAGACCGGGGACAGGCTCTGGAAACACCATATATTTT
abundance: .; j_gene: TRBJ2-6; v_gene: TRBV28; d_gene: .; CDR3aa: CASSYNSGANVLTF; CDR3nt: TGTGCCAGCAGTTATAACTCTGGGGCCAACGTCCTGACTTTC
abundance: .; j_gene: TRBJ2-7; v_gene: TRBV6-5; d_gene: .; CDR3aa: CASSYTTYEQYF; CDR3nt: TGTGCCAGCAGTTACACAACCTACGAGCAGTACTTC
abundance: .; j_gene: TRBJ1-5; v_gene: TRBV5-1; d_gene: .; CDR3aa: CASSLDTRQPQHF; CDR3nt: TGCGCCAGCAGCTTGGACACCCGTCAGCCCCAGCATTTT
abundance: once; j_gene: TRBJ2-2; v_gene: TRBV5-1; d_gene: TRBD2; CDR3aa: CASSRSGGGTGELFF; CDR3nt: TGCGCCAGCAGCCGGTCCGGGGGGGGGACCGGGGAGCTGTTTTTT
abundance: .; j_gene: TRBJ2-7; v_gene: TRBV4-2; d_gene: .; CDR3aa: CASSQESQSSYEQYF; CDR3nt: TGTGCCAGCAGCCAAGAAAGCCAAAGCTCCTACGAGCAGTACTTC
abundance: .; j_gene: TRBJ2-3; v_gene: TRBV27; d_gene: .; CDR3aa: CASTSPGQDTQYF; CDR3nt: TGTGCCAGCACTTCCCCCGGTCAAGATACGCAGTATTTT
abundance: .; j_gene: TRBJ1-2; v_gene: TRBV13; d_gene: TRBD1; CDR3aa: CASSENRGYGYTF; CDR3nt: TGTGCCAGCAGCGAAAACAGGGGCTATGGCTACACCTTC
abundance: .; j_gene: TRBJ1-1; v_gene: TRBV28; d_gene: TRBD1; CDR3aa: CASSAHYRGVSEAFF; CDR3nt: TGTGCCAGCAGTGCACACTACAGGGGGGTGAGTGAAGCTTTCTTT
abundance: .; j_gene: TRBJ2-7; v_gene: TRBV7-6; d_gene: .; CDR3aa: CASSPDFYEQYF; CDR3nt: TGTGCCAGCAGCCCTGACTTCTACGAGCAGTACTTC
abundance: .; j_gene: TRBJ1-3; v_gene: TRBV7-9; d_gene: .; CDR3aa: CSSSLEGAGQLSGNTIYF; CDR3nt: TGTTCCAGCAGCTTAGAAGGGGCAGGGCAGCTCTCTGGAAACACCATATATTTT
abundance: .; j_gene: TRBJ2-7; v_gene: TRBV5-4; d_gene: TRBD2; CDR3aa: CASSLSAGVGEQYF; CDR3nt: TGTGCCAGCAGCTTGTCCGCGGGAGTAGGCGAGCAGTACTTC
abundance: few; j_gene: TRBJ2-7; v_gene: TRBV5-4; d_gene: .; CDR3aa: CASSLTDSSYEQYF; CDR3nt: TGTGCCAGCAGCTTAACGGACAGCTCCTACGAGCAGTACTTC
abundance: .; j_gene: TRBJ2-7; v_gene: TRBV6-1; d_gene: .; CDR3aa: CASSEWGGSTYEQYF; CDR3nt: TGTGCCAGCAGTGAATGGGGGGGCTCTACCTACGAGCAGTACTTC
abundance: few; j_gene: TRBJ1-2; v_gene: TRBV4-1; d_gene: .; CDR3aa: CASSQGAPDRAYGYTF; CDR3nt: TGCGCCAGCAGCCAAGGTGCCCCGGACAGAGCCTATGGCTACACCTTC
abundance: .; j_gene: TRBJ1-1; v_gene: TRBV29-1; d_gene: TRBD1; CDR3aa: CSVKGQLNTEAFF; CDR3nt: TGCAGCGTTAAGGGACAGCTGAACACTGAAGCTTTCTTT
abundance: .; j_gene: TRBJ1-4; v_gene: TRBV5-6; d_gene: .; CDR3aa: CASSLAAATNEKLFF; CDR3nt: TGTGCCAGCAGCTTGGCCGCGGCAACTAATGAAAAACTGTTTTTT
abundance: .; j_gene: TRBJ2-1; v_gene: TRBV13; d_gene: TRBD2; CDR3aa: CASSSVAGGLNEQFF; CDR3nt: TGTGCCAGCAGCTCCGTAGCGGGGGGGCTAAATGAGCAGTTCTTC
abundance: .; j_gene: TRBJ1-6; v_gene: TRBV2; d_gene: .; CDR3aa: CASSDSDSYNSPLHF; CDR3nt: TGTGCCAGCAGTGATAGTGATAGCTATAATTCACCCCTCCACTTT
abundance: few; j_gene: TRBJ1-5; v_gene: TRBV2; d_gene: .; CDR3aa: CASSYRTATNQPQHF; CDR3nt: TGTGCCAGCAGTTATCGGACAGCGACTAATCAGCCCCAGCATTTT
abundance: .; j_gene: TRBJ1-1; v_gene: TRBV28; d_gene: TRBD1; CDR3aa: CASSGTGRVGAFF; CDR3nt: TGTGCCAGCAGTGGGACAGGCAGGGTTGGGGCTTTCTTT
abundance: .; j_gene: TRBJ2-1; v_gene: TRBV18; d_gene: .; CDR3aa: CASSPILVSVGEQFF; CDR3nt: TGTGCCAGCTCACCAATACTAGTGAGTGTGGGGGAGCAGTTCTTC
abundance: .; j_gene: TRBJ1-1; v_gene: TRBV23-1; d_gene: .; CDR3aa: CASRAEGLLNTEAFF; CDR3nt: TGCGCCAGCAGGGCTGAAGGACTACTGAACACTGAAGCTTTCTTT
abundance: .; j_gene: TRBJ2-3; v_gene: TRBV5-1; d_gene: TRBD1; CDR3aa: CASSTLRTGKTDTQYF; CDR3nt: TGCGCCAGCAGCACACTAAGGACAGGGAAAACAGATACGCAGTATTTT
abundance: .; j_gene: TRBJ1-3; v_gene: TRBV21-1; d_gene: .; CDR3aa: CASSLDTDFSGNTIYF; CDR3nt: TGTGCCAGCAGTCTGGACACCGACTTCTCTGGAAACACCATATATTTT
abundance: .; j_gene: TRBJ1-2; v_gene: TRBV19; d_gene: .; CDR3aa: CASSMRGEHYGYTF; CDR3nt: TGTGCCAGTAGTATGCGGGGGGAACACTATGGCTACACCTTC
abundance: .; j_gene: TRBJ2-7; v_gene: TRBV28; d_gene: TRBD2; CDR3aa: CASRVGLPGEQYF; CDR3nt: TGTGCCAGCAGAGTGGGACTACCCGGGGAGCAGTACTTC
abundance: .; j_gene: TRBJ2-2; v_gene: TRBV27; d_gene: TRBD2; CDR3aa: CASRPLGLAGGGRNTGELFF; CDR3nt: TGTGCCAGCAGGCCCCTCGGACTAGCGGGGGGCGGTCGTAACACCGGGGAGCTGTTTTTT
abundance: .; j_gene: TRBJ2-1; v_gene: TRBV9; d_gene: .; CDR3aa: CASSVELAPYNEQFF; CDR3nt: TGTGCCAGCAGCGTAGAACTAGCCCCGTACAATGAGCAGTTCTTC
abundance: .; j_gene: TRBJ1-5; v_gene: TRBV30; d_gene: TRBD1; CDR3aa: CAWSSGQLQHF; CDR3nt: TGTGCCTGGAGTTCGGGACAGCTCCAGCATTTT